The 18 T cell receptor beta chains below were found in one sample sequenced in a study of blood T cell repertoires in COVID-19. The repertoire was sequenced with immunoSEQ multiplex PCR; TCRdb's copy has only in-frame clones and lacks some. The sample has some 50,000 clones; about four fifths are singletons. The sample consisted of peripheral blood. Receptors originate from a human donor in a cohort sampled during active COVID-19.

This chain connects TRBV3-1 (or the pseudogene TRBV3-2) to TRBJ2-1; 8 nucleotides match TRBD1. V was clipped by 3 bases and J by 1 base; unmatched bases: 2. The CDR3 length is 15 residues. Germline CDR1 LGHDT, CDR2 YNNKEL (reference sequence). CDR3 in DNA: TGTGCCAGCAGCCATGACAGGGGTTCCTACAATGAGCAGTTCTTC. Translating it yields CASSHDRGSYNEQFF.

The chain combines TRBV3-1 (or the pseudogene TRBV3-2) with TRBJ1-1; 10 bases are a match to TRBD1. The germline V gene has CDR1 LGHDT and CDR2 YNNKEL (reference sequence). The CDR3 sequence is 15 residues long. J lost 2 bases, V lost 2 bases, and 2 bases had no gene match. CDR3 coding DNA: TGTGCCAGCAGCCAACGGACAGGGGGTAACACTGAAGCTTTCTTT. It codes for CASSQRTGGNTEAFF.

This chain connects TRBV5-4 to TRBJ1-2; tentative D call: TRBD1 (6 bases). From germline, CDR1 is SGHNT and CDR2 YYREEE (reference sequence). V was trimmed by 10 bases and J by 0 bases, leaving 16 bases between them. The CDR3 has 14 amino acids. CDR3 DNA: TGTGCCGGCCACACAGGGCAGGCTAACTATGGCTACACCTTC. Translated, it gives CAGHTGQANYGYTF.

The chain links TRBV18 to TRBJ2-7; 7 nucleotides line up with TRBD1. Germline loops: CDR1 KGHSH, CDR2 LQKENI. Germline trimming cut 3 bases from V and 5 bases from J; bases unmatched to any gene: 4. The CDR3 length is 13 residues. CDR3 in DNA: TGTGCCAGCTCACCGACAGGGTCCCACGAGCAGTACTTC. Translation: CASSPTGSHEQYF.

The J gene is TRBJ1-2, the V gene TRBV28, with 8 bases fitting TRBD1. CDR1 and CDR2 (germline): MDHEN, SYDVKM. This CDR3 contains 16 residues. V gave up 5 bases and J gave up 4 bases; unmatched junction bases: 12. The CDR3 DNA reads TGTGCCAGCAGTCCTATACGAGGACAGGGATCCTATGGCTACACCTTC. Its translation: CASSPIRGQGSYGYTF.

V usage is TRBV7-6 and J usage is TRBJ1-1; D is perhaps TRBD1 (5 bases). The V gene's germline CDR1 is SGHVS and CDR2 FNYEAQ. V lost 6 bases to trimming and J lost 6 bases, with 14 bases between them. The CDR3 length is 13 residues. Written as DNA, the CDR3 is TGTGCCAGCAGTGCAGTCTCGGGGGCTGAAGCTTTCTTT. Translation: CASSAVSGAEAFF.

The rearrangement uses TRBV3-1 (or the pseudogene TRBV3-2) and TRBJ1-2; maybe TRBD1 (6 bases). Germline CDR1 LGHDT, CDR2 YNNKEL (reference sequence). Deletions cut 1 base from V and 8 bases from J, with 11 bases between. The CDR3 consists of 13 residues. The chain's CDR3 is CASSQGGLAGYTF. The CDR3 DNA reads as TGTGCCAGCAGCCAAGGGGGGCTGGCAGGCTACACCTTC.

The rearrangement links TRBV9 to TRBJ2-6, with D possibly TRBD1 on 5 matching bases. Trimming removed 0 bases at V and 0 bases at J, with 16 bases between. This CDR3 has 19 residues. Germline CDR1 is SGDLS and CDR2 is YYNGEE. For the CDR3, the DNA is TGTGCCAGCAGCGTAGGGGGCCTTCAGGGTAACTCTGGGGCCAACGTCCTGACTTTC. It translates to CASSVGGLQGNSGANVLTF.

This chain uses TRBV7-2 with TRBJ1-2; 7 nucleotides agree with TRBD1. The ends lost 5 bases at V and 8 bases at J; junction bases unmatched: 11. The CDR3 consists of 14 residues. Germline V gene data show CDR1 as SGHTA and CDR2 as FQGNSA. The DNA of the CDR3 is TGTGCCAGCAGCCCGAGACAGGGCTTGGGGGGCTACACCTTC. This sequence encodes CASSPRQGLGGYTF. Filled out from reference TRBV7-2 and TRBJ1-2, the complete variable domain reads GAGVSQSPSNKVTEKGKDVELRCDPISGHTALYWYRQSLGQGLEFLIYFQGNSAPDKSGLPSDRFSAERTGGSVSTLTIQRTQQEDSAVYLCASSPRQGLGGYTFGSGTRLTVV.

This chain uses TRBV19 with TRBJ2-7, with D tentatively TRBD1 (6 bases). The CDR3 has 14 residues. V lost 4 bases and J 6 bases, leaving 16 bases between the germline ends. The germline gives CDR1 LNHDA, CDR2 SQIVND (reference sequence). The CDR3 nucleotides are TGTGCCAGTAGTACTTCACAGGGTAGGGGCGAGCAGTACTTC. This encodes CASSTSQGRGEQYF.

The rearrangement links TRBV2 to TRBJ1-4; D remains ambiguous. The CDR3 covers 14 residues. The V gene lost 6 bases and the J gene lost 7 bases, with 15 bases spanning the gap. The germline V gene encodes CDR1 SNHLY and CDR2 FYNNEI. DNA of the CDR3: TGTGCCAGCAGCCCCGACCGGTCGGGTGAAAAACTGTTTTTT. Its protein product is CASSPDRSGEKLFF.

This clone was counted ten times or more. The rearrangement joins TRBV18 to TRBJ2-7; D remains ambiguous. Per the germline V gene, CDR1 is KGHSH and CDR2 is LQKENI. This CDR3 comprises 13 residues. V was cut by 2 bases and J by 3 bases, with 8 bases left in between. As DNA, the CDR3 is TGTGCCAGCTCACCAAACAGAAACTACGAGCAGTACTTC. This sequence encodes CASSPNRNYEQYF.

The rearrangement links TRBV2 to TRBJ2-7; D is perhaps TRBD1 (5 bases). V lost 8 bases, J lost 3 bases, and 20 bases lay in between. Germline CDR1 SNHLY, CDR2 FYNNEI. This CDR3 has 15 residues. The CDR3 DNA reads TGTGCCAGCGGGGCTCCTCGACTGGGCGTCTACGAGCAGTACTTC. The encoded protein is CASGAPRLGVYEQYF.

The DNA of the CDR3 is TGTGCCAGTAGTATAGTGGGCAGCATGAACACTGAAGCTTTCTTT. This gives the protein CASSIVGSMNTEAFF. This chain links TRBV19 with TRBJ1-1; D is unclear. The germline V gene encodes CDR1 LNHDA and CDR2 SQIVND (reference sequence). The V gene lost 1 base and the J gene lost 0 bases, with 9 bases spanning the gap. CDR3 length equals 15 residues.

The genes are TRBV5-1 and TRBJ1-2; tentative D call: TRBD1 (6 bases). This CDR3 has 13 amino acids. CDR1 SGHRS and CDR2 YFSETQ come from the germline V gene. Trimming took 4 bases from V and 6 from J, leaving 13 bases between them. The CDR3 is CASSEGQFDGYTF. The DNA for the CDR3 is TGCGCCAGCAGCGAGGGACAATTCGATGGCTACACCTTC. The entire variable domain, with the rest obtained from reference TRBV5-1 and TRBJ1-2, is as follows: KAGVTQTPRYLIKTRGQQVTLSCSPISGHRSVSWYQQTPGQGLQFLFEYFSETQRNKGNFPGRFSGRQFSNSRSEMNVSTLELGDSALYLCASSEGQFDGYTFGSGTRLTVV.

This clone was counted between two and nine times. This rearrangement joins TRBV6-5 to TRBJ2-7; tentative D call: TRBD2 (6 bases). Between the trimmed V and J ends, which lost 0 bases and 1 base, there was a span of 13 bases. Germline CDR1 reads MNHEY; CDR2 reads SVGAGI. This CDR3 has 16 amino acids. This CDR3 reads CASSYSGLSASYEQYF. The CDR3 bases are TGTGCCAGCAGTTACTCGGGACTGAGCGCGTCCTACGAGCAGTACTTC.

This chain joins TRBV19 and TRBJ1-2, with 7 bases fitting TRBD1. The CDR3 has 16 amino acids. J was trimmed by 2 bases and V by 6 bases; bases with no gene match: 12. The germline CDR1 and CDR2 sequences are LNHDA and SQIVND (reference sequence). The CDR3 DNA follows: TGTGCCAGTAGCAGGGACAGCTACAAACTAAACTATGGCTACACCTTC. Amino acid sequence: CASSRDSYKLNYGYTF. Together with reference TRBV19 and TRBJ1-2, the CDR3 gives the full variable domain: DGGITQSPKYLFRKEGQNVTLSCEQNLNHDAMYWYRQDPGQGLRLIYYSQIVNDFQKGDIAEGYSVSREKKESFPLTVTSAQKNPTAFYLCASSRDSYKLNYGYTFGSGTRLTVV.

The CDR3 loop reads CASSPTDRTNYGYTF. The CDR3 DNA follows: TGTGCCAGTAGTCCGACGGACAGAACTAACTATGGCTACACCTTC. The chain recombines TRBV19 with TRBJ1-2, with D tentatively TRBD1 (6 bases). V shed 5 bases and J shed 0 bases, with 13 bases lying between them. This CDR3 is 15 amino acids long. The germline CDR1 and CDR2 sequences are LNHDA and SQIVND (reference sequence).